Each of the 21 T cell receptor beta chains below was sequenced from the same sample in a study of low-dose radiotherapy and immunotherapy resistance in tumors. The time point was: after trial treatment. As for treatment: LDRT plus nivolumab, ipilimumab, low-dose cyclophosphamide and aspirin (RACIN trial). First-strand cDNA used TRAV- and TRBV-specific primers, covering alpha and beta chains. With a V-primer adapter and a constant-region primer, TCRs were amplified for 20 to 25 PCR cycles. Each CDR3 protein gets one entry after TCRdb re-called the reads with MiXCR. The data hold tens of thousands of distinct CDR3 sequences, with approximately 22% observed a single time. The sequencing here drew on PBMCs, taken after low-dose radiotherapy plus immunotherapy. All receptors derive from a female donor with ovarian cancer.

This clonotype has at least ten counts. The V gene is TRBV20-1, the J gene TRBJ1-1; D is perhaps TRBD1 (5 bases). Between the trimmed V and J ends, which lost 3 bases and 4 bases, there was a span of 12 bases. The CDR3 contains 13 residues. CDR1 and CDR2 (germline): DFQATT, SNEGSKA (reference sequence). CDR3 sequence: CSASPGPPTEAFF. Here the CDR3 DNA reads TGCAGTGCTAGTCCGGGGCCTCCCACTGAAGCTTTCTTT.

In this sample, this clonotype turned up many times. The chain couples TRBV3-1 to TRBJ2-2, with D perhaps TRBD1 (6 bases). This CDR3 comprises 16 residues. Trimming took off 6 bases at V and 5 bases at J, with 19 bases between the two ends. In germline, CDR1 is LGHDT, CDR2 YNNKEL (reference sequence). CDR3 loop: CASRTGKVLGTGELFF. The DNA for the CDR3 is TGTGCCAGCAGAACAGGGAAAGTACTGGGGACCGGGGAGCTGTTTTTT.

The rearrangement joins TRBV21-1 to TRBJ2-3; the D call in the table, TRBD1, was not verified against the DNA. TRBV21-1 is given as a pseudogene. This CDR3 region has 15 residues. This CDR3 reads CASLVGDRGWSAQYF. The CDR3, as DNA: TGTGCCAGCTTAGTGGGGGACAGGGGATGGTCTGCGCAGTATTTT.

This clonotype came up many times. The CDR3, as DNA: TGTGCCAGCAGCCTTTATACGGGACACTTAAACACTGAAGCTTTCTTT. Translation: CASSLYTGHLNTEAFF. The V call is TRBV7-9, the J call TRBJ1-1; D may be TRBD1 (6 bases). The CDR3 runs 16 residues. The V and J ends lost 5 bases and 2 bases respectively, with 18 bases between them. Germline values: CDR1 SEHNR, CDR2 FQNEAQ (reference sequence).

Many counts were recorded for this clonotype. V usage is TRBV5-1 and J usage is TRBJ2-7, with 7 nucleotides matching TRBD1. The CDR3 runs to 14 residues. The germline gives CDR1 SGHRS, CDR2 YFSETQ. V shed 7 bases and J 0 bases; nucleotides not matched to a gene: 7. CDR3 loop: CASGQDPYSYEQYF. The CDR3 coding sequence is TGCGCCAGCGGACAGGATCCCTACTCCTACGAGCAGTACTTC.

In its sample, this clonotype was seen many times. The chain carries TRBV7-2 and TRBJ1-6; a possible D gene is TRBD1 (5 bases). The CDR3 loop spans 14 amino acids. Germline CDR1 is SGHTA and CDR2 is FQGNSA. V was shortened by 6 bases and J by 4 bases, with 10 bases between the two germline ends. Written as DNA, the CDR3 is TGTGCCAGCAGTCAGACAGTTTATAATTCACCCCTCCACTTT. Its protein product is CASSQTVYNSPLHF.

This clonotype was seen many times. This rearrangement joins TRBV20-1 to TRBJ2-1; 11 nucleotides align to TRBD2. CDR1 is DFQATT and CDR2 is SNEGSKA in the germline V gene (reference sequence). V shed 0 bases, J shed 9 bases, and the junction held 13 bases outside the gene matches. CDR3 length: 17 residues. CDR3 DNA sequence: TGCAGTGCTAGAGATCCGGTAGCGGGGGGGGCCTCACGTGAGCAGTTCTTC. Translation gives CSARDPVAGGASREQFF.

This clonotype was counted at least ten times. The gene calls are TRBV29-1 and TRBJ1-2, with D perhaps matching TRBD1 (6 bases). Trimming removed 4 bases from V and 4 bases from J, with 13 bases in between. The CDR3 loop spans 13 amino acids. Germline V gives CDR1 SQVTM, CDR2 ANQGSEA. CDR3 coding DNA: TGCAGCGTTGGACAGGCCGGGACCTATGGCTACACCTTC. Protein: CSVGQAGTYGYTF. Full variable domain (remainder filled in from reference TRBV29-1 and TRBJ1-2): SAVISQKPSRDICQRGTSLTIQCQVDSQVTMMFWYRQQPGQSLTLIATANQGSEATYESGFVIDKFPISRPNLTFSTLTVSNMSPEDSSIYLCSVGQAGTYGYTFGSGTRLTVV.

This clonotype was detected ten times or more. The V call is TRBV14, the J call TRBJ2-5; perhaps TRBD1 as D (6 bases). From germline, CDR1 is SGHDN and CDR2 FVKESK. There are 15 residues in the CDR3. V dropped 0 bases and J dropped 10 bases, with 18 bases sitting between them. CDR3 in DNA: TGTGCCAGCAGCCAAGATGGTCTGCGAGAGGGGGACCAGTACTTC. It yields the protein CASSQDGLREGDQYF. The complete variable domain, with remaining parts taken from reference TRBV14 and TRBJ2-5, reads EAGVTQFPSHSVIEKGQTVTLRCDPISGHDNLYWYRRVMGKEIKFLLHFVKESKQDESGMPNNRFLAERTGGTYSTLKVQPAELEDSGVYFCASSQDGLREGDQYFGPGTRLLVL.

This clonotype was recorded at least ten times. This CDR3 is CASSFGGGTGELFF. The DNA for the CDR3 is TGTGCCAGCAGTTTCGGGGGTGGCACCGGGGAGCTGTTTTTT. The V call is TRBV12-3 or TRBV12-4, the J call TRBJ2-2, with D tentatively TRBD2 (6 bases). The V gene lost 3 bases and the J gene lost 4 bases, with 9 bases spanning the gap. This CDR3 comprises 14 residues.

This clonotype showed up many times. This rearrangement joins TRBV7-9 to TRBJ2-1; D is uncertain. There are 13 residues in the CDR3. The V end was cut by 3 bases, the J end by 7 bases, with 10 bases between. Germline-derived CDR1 and CDR2 are SEHNR and FQNEAQ (reference sequence). This chain's CDR3 is CASSFPVGNEQFF. In DNA, the CDR3 is TGTGCCAGCAGCTTCCCCGTGGGGAATGAGCAGTTCTTC. Using reference TRBV7-9 and TRBJ2-1 for the parts outside the CDR3, the full variable domain is DTGVSQNPRHKITKRGQNVTFRCDPISEHNRLYWYRQTLGQGPEFLTYFQNEAQLEKSRLLSDRFSAERPKGSFSTLEIQRTEQGDSAMYLCASSFPVGNEQFFGPGTRLTVL.

There are many counts of this clonotype. The chain couples TRBV21-1 to TRBJ2-1; the table's D call TRBD1 went unverified against the DNA. TRBV21-1 has pseudogene status. This CDR3 spans 12 amino acids. The CDR3 reads CASGGGNNEQFF. The CDR3 DNA reads TGTGCCAGCGGGGGGGGGAACAATGAGCAGTTCTTC.

In this sample, this clonotype turned up many times. J is TRBJ2-7 and V is TRBV7-3; 9 bases are shared with TRBD2. The CDR3 runs to 14 residues. Germline values: CDR1 SGHTA, CDR2 FQGTGA. V lost 5 bases and J lost 8; bases outside the gene matches: 10. The CDR3 is CASSPPVSGGKQYF. CDR3 bases: TGTGCCAGCAGCCCCCCCGTTAGCGGGGGTAAGCAGTACTTC. The whole variable domain, remainder taken from reference TRBV7-3 and TRBJ2-7, is GAGVSQTPSNKVTEKGKYVELRCDPISGHTALYWYRQSLGQGPEFLIYFQGTGAADDSGLPNDRFFAVRPEGSVSTLKIQRTERGDSAVYLCASSPPVSGGKQYFGPGTRLTVT.

Many counts were recorded for this clonotype. DNA of the CDR3: TGCGCCAGCAGCAATGGGGGAAATGCAGATACGCAGTATTTT. It translates to CASSNGGNADTQYF. This sequence joins TRBV5-1 and TRBJ2-3; D possibly matches TRBD1 or TRBD2 (5 bases each). Germline V gene lookup returns CDR1 SGHRS and CDR2 YFSETQ. The V and J ends lost 4 bases and 4 bases respectively, with 13 bases between them. The CDR3 extends over 14 amino acids.

This clonotype has at least ten counts. This chain uses TRBV9 with TRBJ2-1, with 10 bases lining up with TRBD2. V was clipped by 4 bases and J by 2 bases; unmatched bases: 3. The germline V gene has CDR1 SGDLS and CDR2 YYNGEE. The CDR3 extends over 15 amino acids. In DNA, the CDR3 is TGTGCCAGCAGCCGTAGCGGGGGGCCCTACAATGAGCAGTTCTTC. Protein: CASSRSGGPYNEQFF.

V is TRBV2 and J is TRBJ2-3; 7 bases map to TRBD2. CDR1 and CDR2 from the germline V gene are SNHLY and FYNNEI. The V gene end was trimmed by 10 bases and the J gene end by 0 bases; junction bases not matched to a gene: 13. CDR3 size: 16 residues. CDR3 nucleotides: TGTGCCATCGATGCGATTAAGCGGGGTAGCACAGATACGCAGTATTTT. It translates to CAIDAIKRGSTDTQYF.

This chain links TRBV29-1 with TRBJ2-2, with TRBD2 matching 10 bases. The ends lost 8 bases at V and 3 bases at J; junction bases unmatched: 6. The CDR3 sequence is 14 residues long. CDR1 SQVTM and CDR2 ANQGSEA come from the germline V gene. CDR3 nucleotide sequence: TGCAGCTTCAGGACTAGCGGATACACCGGGGAGCTGTTTTTT. Its protein product is CSFRTSGYTGELFF.

This clonotype showed up many times. The J gene is TRBJ1-1, the V gene TRBV5-1, with 8 bases matching TRBD1. Trimming at V came to 3 bases and at J to 1 base, leaving 8 bases not matched to a gene. The CDR3 loop spans 16 amino acids. Germline CDR1 reads SGHRS; CDR2 reads YFSETQ. CDR3 loop: CASSSSPGTGNTEAFF. CDR3 DNA sequence: TGCGCCAGCAGCTCGAGTCCCGGGACAGGGAACACTGAAGCTTTCTTT.

Regarding this clonotype: One base away lies a much larger clone, so this may be a sequencing read error. The rearrangement links TRBV25-1 to TRBJ2-2; D gene unclear. Germline-derived CDR1 and CDR2 are MGHDK and SYGVNS. The CDR3 length is 15 residues. The V gene lost 3 bases and the J gene lost 1 base, with 9 bases spanning the gap. The CDR3 DNA is TGTGCCAGCAGTGACAGGTCAGGGAACACCGGGGAGCTGTTTTTT. The encoded protein is CASSDRSGNTGELFF.

This clonotype showed up many times. The chain recombines TRBV19 with TRBJ2-1; the D gene is possibly TRBD2 (6 bases). V lost 9 bases and J 9 bases, leaving 18 bases between the germline ends. Germline V CDR1 and CDR2: LNHDA, SQIVND (reference sequence). This CDR3 has 13 residues. CDR3 amino acids: CASLEGVWGEQFF. CDR3 bases: TGTGCCAGCCTGGAGGGAGTTTGGGGTGAGCAGTTCTTC.

The chain recombines TRBV5-1 with TRBJ2-5; no reliable D call. CDR1 and CDR2 (germline): SGHRS, YFSETQ. The CDR3 has 14 residues. V lost 0 bases, J lost 11 bases, and 17 bases lay in between. The CDR3 loop is CASSLGGSYNEQYF. CDR3 sequence (DNA): TGCGCCAGCAGCTTGGGCGGCTCCTACAATGAGCAGTACTTC. Full variable domain (missing parts from reference TRBV5-1 and TRBJ2-5): KAGVTQTPRYLIKTRGQQVTLSCSPISGHRSVSWYQQTPGQGLQFLFEYFSETQRNKGNFPGRFSGRQFSNSRSEMNVSTLELGDSALYLCASSLGGSYNEQYFGPGTRLLVL.